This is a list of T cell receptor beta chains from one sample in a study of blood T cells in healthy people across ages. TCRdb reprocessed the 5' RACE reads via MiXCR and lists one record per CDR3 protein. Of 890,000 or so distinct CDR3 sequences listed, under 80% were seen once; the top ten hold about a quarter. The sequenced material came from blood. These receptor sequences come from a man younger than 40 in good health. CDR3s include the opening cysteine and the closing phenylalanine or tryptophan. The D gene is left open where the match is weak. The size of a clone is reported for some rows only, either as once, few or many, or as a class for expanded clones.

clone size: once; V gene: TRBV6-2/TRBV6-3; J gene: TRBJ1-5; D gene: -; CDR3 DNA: TGTGCCAGCAGTTACCCAGATCAGCCCCAGCATTTT; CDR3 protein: CASSYPDQPQHF
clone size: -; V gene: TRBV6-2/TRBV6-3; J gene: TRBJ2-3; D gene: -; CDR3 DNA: TGTGCCAGCAATCAGCGGGCCATCCCAGATACGCAGTATTTT; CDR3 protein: CASNQRAIPDTQYF
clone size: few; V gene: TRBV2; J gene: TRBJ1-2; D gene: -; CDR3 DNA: TGTGCCAGCAGTGGAAACCGGGACGGAAAAAAGGGTGGCTACACCTTC; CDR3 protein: CASSGNRDGKKGGYTF
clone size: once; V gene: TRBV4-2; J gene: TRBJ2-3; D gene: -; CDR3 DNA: TGTGCCAGCTCTCCGAGCGCGATTGGTGCAGATACGCAGTATTTT; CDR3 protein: CASSPSAIGADTQYF
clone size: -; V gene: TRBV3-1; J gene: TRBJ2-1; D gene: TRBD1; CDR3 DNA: TGTGCCAGCAGCCAGGAACAGGGGCCCTTCGCGAATGAGCAGTTCTTC; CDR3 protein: CASSQEQGPFANEQFF
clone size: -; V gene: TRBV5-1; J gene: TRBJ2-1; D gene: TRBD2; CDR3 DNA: TGCGCCAGCAGCCAGACAGACCCTAGCGGCAATGAGCAGTTCTTC; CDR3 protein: CASSQTDPSGNEQFF
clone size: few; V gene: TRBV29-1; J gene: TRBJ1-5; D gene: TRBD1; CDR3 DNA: TGCAGCGCATCCCTGGGACAGAATCAGCCCCAGCATTTT; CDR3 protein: CSASLGQNQPQHF
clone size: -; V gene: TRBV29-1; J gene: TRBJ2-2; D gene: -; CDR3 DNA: TGCAGCGTGGATGGGGACACCGGGGAGCTGTTTTTT; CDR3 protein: CSVDGDTGELFF
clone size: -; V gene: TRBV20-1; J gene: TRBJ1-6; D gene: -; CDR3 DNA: TGCAGTGCTAGAGATGGAGAAACAGGAGGCTATAATTCACCCCTCCACTTT; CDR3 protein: CSARDGETGGYNSPLHF
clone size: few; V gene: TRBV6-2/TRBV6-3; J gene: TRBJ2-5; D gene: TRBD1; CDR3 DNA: TGTGCCAGCAGTTATTCGACAGGGGGCTGGGAGACCCAGTACTTC; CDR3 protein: CASSYSTGGWETQYF
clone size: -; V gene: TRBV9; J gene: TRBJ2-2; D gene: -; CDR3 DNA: TGTGCCAGCAGGTCGGGCTCCTACACCGGGGAGCTGTTTTTT; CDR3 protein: CASRSGSYTGELFF
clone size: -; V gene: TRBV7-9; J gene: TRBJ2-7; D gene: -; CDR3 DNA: TGTGCCACCACGGGCGATGGGGCGGGCTACGAGCAGTACTTC; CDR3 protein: CATTGDGAGYEQYF
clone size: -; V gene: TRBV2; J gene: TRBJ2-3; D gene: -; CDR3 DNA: TGTGCCAGGGCGAAAGGGGCTCGGGATACGCAGTATTTT; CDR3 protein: CARAKGARDTQYF
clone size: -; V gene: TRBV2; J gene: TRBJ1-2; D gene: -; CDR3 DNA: TGTGCCAGCATTAGCCGGGACGGACCAGTCCATGGCTACACCTTC; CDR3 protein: CASISRDGPVHGYTF
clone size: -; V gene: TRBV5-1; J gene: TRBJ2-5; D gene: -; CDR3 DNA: TGCGCCAGCAGCTTGGCGGGACGGATCCAAGAGACCCAGTACTTC; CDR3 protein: CASSLAGRIQETQYF
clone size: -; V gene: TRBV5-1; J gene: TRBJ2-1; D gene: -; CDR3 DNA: TGCGCCAGCAGCTCGGGAGAGGGGGCGGATGAGCAGTTCTTC; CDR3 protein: CASSSGEGADEQFF
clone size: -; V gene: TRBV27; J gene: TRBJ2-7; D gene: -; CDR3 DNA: TGTGCCAGCAGTTCTCCGGGACGGGGAGACTACGAGCAGTACTTC; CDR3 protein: CASSSPGRGDYEQYF
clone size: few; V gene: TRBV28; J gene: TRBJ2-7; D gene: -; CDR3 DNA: TGTGCCAGCAGTTTGGGCTATCTGGAGGGCGAGCAGTACTTC; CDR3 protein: CASSLGYLEGEQYF
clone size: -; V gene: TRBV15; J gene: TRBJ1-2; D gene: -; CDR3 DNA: TGTGCCACCAGCGTGACCGAATCCTATGGCTACACCTTC; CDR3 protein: CATSVTESYGYTF
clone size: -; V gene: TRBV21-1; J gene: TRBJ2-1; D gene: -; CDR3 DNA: TGTGCCAGCAGCGTCAAGGCGGAAAGCAATGAGCAGTTCTTC; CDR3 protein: CASSVKAESNEQFF
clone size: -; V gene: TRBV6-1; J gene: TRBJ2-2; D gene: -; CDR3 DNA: TGTGCCAGCAGTGAAGTGTCGGCCGTCGGGGAGCTGTTTTTT; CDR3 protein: CASSEVSAVGELFF
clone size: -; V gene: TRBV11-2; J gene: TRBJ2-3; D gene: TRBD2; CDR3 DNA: TGTGCCAGCAGCAAGTCCGGGACTAGCTATTCTAGCACAGATACGCAGTATTTT; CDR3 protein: CASSKSGTSYSSTDTQYF
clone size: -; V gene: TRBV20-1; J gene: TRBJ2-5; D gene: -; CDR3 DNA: TGCAGTGCTAGCCCCTGGGGGCAAGAGACCCAGTACTTC; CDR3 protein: CSASPWGQETQYF
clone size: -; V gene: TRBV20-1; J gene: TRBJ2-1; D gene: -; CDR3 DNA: TGCAGTGCTAGAGCCACCGGGACGTTCCCCTACAATGAGCAGTTCTTC; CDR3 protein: CSARATGTFPYNEQFF
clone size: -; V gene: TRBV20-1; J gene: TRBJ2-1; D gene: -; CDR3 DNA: TGCAGTGCTAGAGATATGGCGGGTTCCCTCTACAATGAGCAGTTCTTC; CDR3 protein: CSARDMAGSLYNEQFF
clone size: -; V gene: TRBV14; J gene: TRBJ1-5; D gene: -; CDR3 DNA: TGTGCCAGCAGCCAACGGTCGGGAGGTGGCAATCAGCCCCAGCATTTT; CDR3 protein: CASSQRSGGGNQPQHF
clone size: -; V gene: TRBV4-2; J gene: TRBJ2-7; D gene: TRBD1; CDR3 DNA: TGTGCCAGCAGCCTCGCGACAGGGTCCCTCTACGAGCAGTACTTC; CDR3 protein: CASSLATGSLYEQYF
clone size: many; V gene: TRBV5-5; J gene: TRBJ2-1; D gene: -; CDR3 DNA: TGTGCCAGCAGCCCGGGACCGAACAATGAGCAGTTCTTC; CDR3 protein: CASSPGPNNEQFF
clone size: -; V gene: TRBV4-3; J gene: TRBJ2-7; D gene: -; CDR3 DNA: TGCGCCAGTAGCCAGCTGCACAGGGAGGAGGACGAGCAGTACTTC; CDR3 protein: CASSQLHREEDEQYF
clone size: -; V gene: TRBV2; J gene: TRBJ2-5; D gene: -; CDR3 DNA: TGTGCCAGCAGTTTGGAGGCCCGAGAGACCCAGTACTTC; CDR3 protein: CASSLEARETQYF
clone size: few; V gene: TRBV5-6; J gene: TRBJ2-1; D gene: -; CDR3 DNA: TGTGCCAGCAGCTTGGACCCTCAGAACAGGGAGCAGTTCTTC; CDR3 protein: CASSLDPQNREQFF
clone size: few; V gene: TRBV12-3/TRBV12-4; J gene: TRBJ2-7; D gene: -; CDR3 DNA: TGTGCCAGCAGTTTAAATTACGTCCCCGAGCAGTACTTC; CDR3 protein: CASSLNYVPEQYF
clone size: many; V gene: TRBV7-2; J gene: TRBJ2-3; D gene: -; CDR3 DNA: TGTGCCAGCAGCTCCGTGAAAACGCAGTATTTT; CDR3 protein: CASSSVKTQYF
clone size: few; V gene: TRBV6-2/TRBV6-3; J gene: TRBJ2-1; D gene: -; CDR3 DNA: TGTGCCAGCAGACCCCCCTGGACAGCTTACAATGAGCAGTTCTTC; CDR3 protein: CASRPPWTAYNEQFF
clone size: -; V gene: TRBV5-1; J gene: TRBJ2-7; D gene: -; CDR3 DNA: TGCGCCAGCAGCTCTGGCAGCAGTTCCTACGAGCAGTACTTC; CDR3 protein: CASSSGSSSYEQYF
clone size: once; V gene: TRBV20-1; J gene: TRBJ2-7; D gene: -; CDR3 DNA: TGCAGTGCTACGGGACACTTCTACGAGCAGTACTTC; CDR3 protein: CSATGHFYEQYF
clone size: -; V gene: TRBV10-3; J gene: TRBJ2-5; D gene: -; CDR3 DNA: TGTGCCATCAGTCCCGACTGGGGAGAGACCCAGTACTTC; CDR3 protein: CAISPDWGETQYF
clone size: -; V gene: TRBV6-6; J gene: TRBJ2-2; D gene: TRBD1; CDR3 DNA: TGTGCCAGCACCCAGCGGGACAGGGGCACCGGGGAGCTGTTTTTT; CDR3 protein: CASTQRDRGTGELFF
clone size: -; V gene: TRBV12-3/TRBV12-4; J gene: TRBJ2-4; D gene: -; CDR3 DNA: TGTGCCAGCAGCGACATTGGCAAAAACATTCAGTACTTC; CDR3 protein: CASSDIGKNIQYF
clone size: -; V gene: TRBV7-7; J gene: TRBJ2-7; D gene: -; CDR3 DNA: TGTGCCAGCAGCTTAGGGGAGGCCCCCTACGAGCAGTACTTC; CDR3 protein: CASSLGEAPYEQYF
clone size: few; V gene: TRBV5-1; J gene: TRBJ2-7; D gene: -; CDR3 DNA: TGCGCCAGCAGCTTGGTGGCCTCCAACTACGAGCAGTACTTC; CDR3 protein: CASSLVASNYEQYF
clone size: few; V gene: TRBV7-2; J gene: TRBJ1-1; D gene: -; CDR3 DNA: TGTGCCAGCGGGCGTCGAGGAGGCACTGAAGCTTTCTTT; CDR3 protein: CASGRRGGTEAFF
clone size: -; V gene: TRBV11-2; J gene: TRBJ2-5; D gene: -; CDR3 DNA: TGTGCCAGCAGGTCTCTCGAGGTCCAGTACTTC; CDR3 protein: CASRSLEVQYF
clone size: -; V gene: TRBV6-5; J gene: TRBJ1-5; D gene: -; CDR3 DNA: TGTGCCAGCAGTTACTCAGGCGACAGATTGTATAGCAATCAGCCCCAGCATTTT; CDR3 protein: CASSYSGDRLYSNQPQHF
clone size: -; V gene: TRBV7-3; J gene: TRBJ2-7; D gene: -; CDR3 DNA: TGTGCCAGCAGCTTAATGCTGGTACCCTACGAGCAGTACTTC; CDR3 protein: CASSLMLVPYEQYF
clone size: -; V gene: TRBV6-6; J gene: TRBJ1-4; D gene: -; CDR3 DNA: TGTGCCAGCAGTCTTGGCAGGGACGGATCGGAAAAACTGTTTTTT; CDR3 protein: CASSLGRDGSEKLFF
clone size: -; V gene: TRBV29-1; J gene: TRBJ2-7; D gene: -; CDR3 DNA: TGCAGCGTTGGAGGTAGGGAGGCTATTTCTAGCAATGAGCAGTACTTC; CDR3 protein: CSVGGREAISSNEQYF
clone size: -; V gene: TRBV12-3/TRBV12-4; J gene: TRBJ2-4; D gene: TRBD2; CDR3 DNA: TGTGCCAGCAGTAGAGGGACTAGCGGGGGGGCCTACATTCAGTACTTC; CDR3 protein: CASSRGTSGGAYIQYF
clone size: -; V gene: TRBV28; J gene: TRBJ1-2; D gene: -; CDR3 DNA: TGTGCCAGCATGATCGGGGCGACCTATGGCTACACCTTC; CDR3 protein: CASMIGATYGYTF
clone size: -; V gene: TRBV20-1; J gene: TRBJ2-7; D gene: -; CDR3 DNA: TGCAGTGCCAACGTCCCCCGGGGTTTGACCTACGAGCAGTACTTC; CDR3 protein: CSANVPRGLTYEQYF
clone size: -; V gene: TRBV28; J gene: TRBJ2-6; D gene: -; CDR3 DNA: TGTGCCAGCAGCCTGACAAGAAACAGGGTCTCTGGGGCCAACGTCCTGACTTTC; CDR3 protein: CASSLTRNRVSGANVLTF
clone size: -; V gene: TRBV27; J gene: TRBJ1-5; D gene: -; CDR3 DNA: TGTGCCAGTTGGACGGGGGGGGGTCAGCCCCAGCATTTT; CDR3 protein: CASWTGGGQPQHF
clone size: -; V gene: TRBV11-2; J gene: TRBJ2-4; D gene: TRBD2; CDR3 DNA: TGTGCCAGCAGCTTCGGGGGGGCGCAATCCATTCAGTACTTC; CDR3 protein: CASSFGGAQSIQYF
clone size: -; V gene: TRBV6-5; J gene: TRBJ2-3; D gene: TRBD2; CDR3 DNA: TGTGCCAGCAGTTACGGCGGGGGAGGCACAGATACGCAGTATTTT; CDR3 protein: CASSYGGGGTDTQYF
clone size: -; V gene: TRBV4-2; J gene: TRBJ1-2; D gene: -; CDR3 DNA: TGTGCCAGCAGCCAAGATAATGAGATCTATGGCTACACCTTC; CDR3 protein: CASSQDNEIYGYTF
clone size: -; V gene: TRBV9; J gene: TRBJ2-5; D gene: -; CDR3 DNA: TGTGCCAGCAGCATCCGGGACCACTCCAAAGAGACCCAGTACTTC; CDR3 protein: CASSIRDHSKETQYF
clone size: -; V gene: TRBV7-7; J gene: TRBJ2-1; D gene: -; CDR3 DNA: TGTGTTAGCAGTTGGGGCCCCGGGGACAATGAGCAGTTCTTC; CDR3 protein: CVSSWGPGDNEQFF